The T cell receptor (beta chain) described here comes from a study of radiation and T cells in renal cell carcinoma. Study results and limitations: Top tumor clonotypes rose in blood 2 weeks post-radiation, then contracted. Baseline intratumoral clonotype presence is unknown without pretreatment biopsies.

Time point here: blood 4 weeks post-SBRT, at nephrectomy. Treatment denoted: 15 Gy SBRT to primary tumor, nephrectomy 4 weeks later. Nephrectomy followed 15 Gy stereotactic body radiation by 4 weeks. Serial blood draws occurred at baseline and 2 and 4 weeks post-SBRT. Points on this clone: No antigen is known for it.

The germline V gene encodes CDR1 SGHNT and CDR2 YYREEE (reference sequence). V lost 4 bases to trimming and J lost 8 bases; unmatched junction nucleotides: 11. This CDR3 has 15 amino acids. TCRdb keeps only in-frame clones here, not all; method: immunoSEQ multiplex PCR. The repertoire includes around 99,000 clones, 65% to 90% of them detected once, and approximately 7.7% sits in the top ten. The sample consisted of blood, taken from a patient whose treatment included radiotherapy and nephrectomy. This receptor was identified in a man between 60 and 75 years old with renal cell carcinoma. The chain combines TRBV5-4 with TRBJ2-4, with 8 nucleotides matching TRBD1. This chain's CDR3 is CASSQGTGTSHIQYF. The CDR3 DNA reads as TGTGCCAGCAGCCAAGGGACAGGTACTTCTCACATTCAGTACTTC.